This is a list of T cell receptor beta chains from one sample in a study of beta chain features in type 1 diabetes. Some clones are missing from TCRdb's copy, which holds only in-frame ones; the method was immunoSEQ multiplex PCR. The sample consists of fewer than 400,000 clones, 8% of them appearing once. The specimen sequenced was central memory CD4+ T cells from blood. Source of these receptors: a woman under 30 in good health. Each CDR3 is given with its conserved first and last residue. The D gene is left open where the match is weak. Not all rows give a size; the values are once, few, many and, for expanded clones, a class.

J | D | size | V | DNA | CDR3
TRBJ1-1 | TRBD1 | few | TRBV13 | TGTGCCAGCAGCTCGTTGACAGGGCCCACTGAAGCTTTCTTT | CASSSLTGPTEAFF
TRBJ2-6 | - | few | TRBV11-2 | TGTGCCAGCAGCCGGGACAACTCTGGGGCCAACGTCCTGACTTTC | CASSRDNSGANVLTF
TRBJ2-1 | TRBD2 | - | TRBV11-2 | TGTGCCAGCAGCCTAAGTGGTCTAGCGGGGGGCCAGCGTGAGCAGTTCTTC | CASSLSGLAGGQREQFF
TRBJ2-5 | TRBD2 | few | TRBV7-2 | TGTGCCAGCAGCTTAACCAGCGGGAGCGGGTCAGAGACCCAGTACTTC | CASSLTSGSGSETQYF
TRBJ2-1 | TRBD2 | - | TRBV2 | TGTGCCAGCAGCGACAGACTAGCGGGGAACAATGAGCAGTTCTTC | CASSDRLAGNNEQFF
TRBJ2-1 | TRBD1 | few | TRBV10-3 | TGTGCCATCACAGGGGGCTTGACCAATGAGCAGTTCTTC | CAITGGLTNEQFF
TRBJ2-1 | TRBD2 | few | TRBV19 | TGTGCCAGTAGTTCCGGGACTAGCGGGACCCTTAAGCAGTTCTTC | CASSSGTSGTLKQFF
TRBJ2-7 | - | - | TRBV10-2 | TGCGCCAGCAGTGAGTACCCAAAGGGCGAGCAGTACTTC | CASSEYPKGEQYF
TRBJ1-5 | - | few | TRBV19 | TGTGCCAGTAGTATTTATGCTCGGGGAAATAGCAATCAGCCCCAGCATTTT | CASSIYARGNSNQPQHF
TRBJ2-2 | - | few | TRBV2 | TGTGCCAGCAGCGCTCGGGACCTCAACACCGGGGAGCTGTTTTTT | CASSARDLNTGELFF
TRBJ2-5 | - | few | TRBV7-8 | TGTGCCAGCGGGCGGGAAGAGACCCAGTACTTC | CASGREETQYF
TRBJ1-5 | - | few | TRBV28 | TGTGCCAGCAAGGCCGGCAATCAGCCCCAGCATTTT | CASKAGNQPQHF
TRBJ2-7 | TRBD2 | few | TRBV5-1 | TGCGCCAGCAGCCTCCCTACTAGCGGGAGTCGCTCTGGCGAGCAGTACTTC | CASSLPTSGSRSGEQYF
TRBJ2-5 | - | - | TRBV9 | TGTGCCAGCAGCGTAGGCGGCCAAGAGACCCAGTACTTC | CASSVGGQETQYF
TRBJ1-3 | TRBD1 | few | TRBV7-9 | TGTGCCAGCAGCCTAAACGGACAGGAGTTAAACACCATATATTTT | CASSLNGQELNTIYF
TRBJ2-1 | - | few | TRBV29-1 | TGCAGCGTCGGGACTGGCTACAATGAGCAGTTCTTC | CSVGTGYNEQFF
TRBJ1-5 | - | few | TRBV27 | TGTGCCAGCAGACAGGGTTGGGGAAGTCAGCCCCAGCATTTT | CASRQGWGSQPQHF
TRBJ1-2 | - | - | TRBV11-2 | TGTGCCAGCAGCTTAGATCGAGGGGGTTATGGCTACACCTTC | CASSLDRGGYGYTF
TRBJ1-2 | - | - | TRBV10-3 | TGTGCCATCAGTGAGTCGAAAGGAACTGGCTACACCTTC | CAISESKGTGYTF
TRBJ2-1 | - | few | TRBV6-1 | TGTGCCAGCAGCCAGACTTCCAATGAGCAGTTCTTC | CASSQTSNEQFF